This T cell receptor (beta chain) was observed in a study of T-cell reconstitution after alpha-beta-depleted transplantation in children. Points from the study as a whole: Counts and diversity of T cells one year after transplant came mostly from newly produced T cells.

The TCRbeta library incorporated unique molecular identifiers. TCRdb independently ran MiXCR on the PCR reads; one entry per CDR3 protein. The sample shows about 300,000 distinct CDR3 sequences, 9.5% to 13% of them seen only once. Germline CDR1 MNHEY, CDR2 SMNVEV (reference sequence). CDR3 length: 18 amino acids. Trimming took 5 bases from V and 4 from J; bases not matched to a gene: 13. This clonotype was seen many times. Its antigen is still unknown. The chain has TRBV27 and TRBJ2-3; 12 bases line up with TRBD2. This receptor was obtained from a boy younger than two with acute myeloid leukemia, due to receive a stem cell transplant. The sequenced sample was PBMCs, obtained before TCRalphabeta/CD19-depleted stem cell transplant. The CDR3 DNA reads as TGTGCCAGCAGTCCTCTGATCGGGGGACTAGCGGGTTCAGATACGCAGTATTTT. This codes for CASSPLIGGLAGSDTQYF.